These 4 T cell receptor beta chains were all obtained from the same sample, sequenced in a study of CD8+CD57+ T cells in acquired aplastic anemia. For CDR3 and TCR beta VDJ profiling, genomic DNA was the template used. TCRdb reprocessed the reads via MiXCR and lists one record per CDR3 protein. The table has about 150,000 distinct CDR3 sequences, roughly 48% seen once. Only patients with CD8+CD57+ cell expansion on flow cytometry were chosen for sequencing. Source material: sorted CD4+, CD8+, or CD8+CD57+ T cells (not recorded which) from PBMCs. The receptors were gathered from a human donor with aplastic anemia.

In this sample, this clonotype turned up many times. The V gene is TRBV7-8, the J gene TRBJ2-1; 8 bases fit TRBD1. From germline, CDR1 is SGHVS and CDR2 FQNEAQ. This CDR3 region has 18 residues. Unmatched junction bases numbered 13, after V lost 0 bases and J lost 6 bases. The CDR3, as DNA: TGTGCCAGCAGCTTAGCGACGCTCGGGCAGGGGGCAGGCAATGAGCAGTTCTTC. Its translation is CASSLATLGQGAGNEQFF.

This rearrangement joins TRBV20-1 to TRBJ1-1; no definite D call. CDR1 is DFQATT, CDR2 SNEGSKA, per germline (reference sequence). This CDR3 has 15 residues. Trimming pared 6 bases from V and 0 bases from J, leaving 17 bases between. The CDR3: CSAPRSQSMNTEAFF. The CDR3 nucleotides read TGCAGTGCGCCGCGGTCCCAGTCCATGAACACTGAAGCTTTCTTT.

V gene TRBV25-1 combines with J gene TRBJ2-7; D call uncertain. This CDR3 contains 14 residues. CDR1 and CDR2 from the germline V gene are MGHDK and SYGVNS. V was clipped by 3 bases and J by 6 bases, with 15 bases between them. The CDR3 bases are TGTGCCAGCAGTGACCAGGAGATCTCGGTCGAGCAGTACTTC. Amino acid sequence: CASSDQEISVEQYF.

This chain uses TRBV20-1 with TRBJ1-5; D may be TRBD1 (5 bases). The germline gives CDR1 DFQATT, CDR2 SNEGSKA (reference sequence). Trimming cost V 3 bases and J 10 bases, with 19 bases left between them. This CDR3 contains 14 residues. The CDR3, as DNA: TGCAGTGCTAGCGTGGGCCAGGGCGCTGATCCCCAGCATTTT. It codes for CSASVGQGADPQHF.